What follows is one T cell receptor (beta chain) and its context. Its antigen is unidentified. The entry originates in a study of T cell responses to AZD1222 COVID-19 vaccine. Study-wide background: Samples with a second dose at about 4 or about 12 weeks were pooled together.

Whole-study results and caveats: Most donors were white British and more were female, and clonal diversity was possibly underestimated. Along spike, vaccine-associated CD4 TCRs were found throughout, with dominance at 160-218 and 743-854. With two AZD1222 doses given, Spike-specific TCR breadth and depth both rose.

This table comes from immunoSEQ multiplex PCR, and its TCRdb copy is limited to in-frame clones, with some not included. This sample has 150,000 to 200,000 clones, with 80% to 90% found just once. The CDR3 length is 12 residues. CDR1 PRHDT and CDR2 FYEKMQ come from the germline V gene (reference sequence). V was pared by 0 bases and J by 12 bases, with 6 bases between. This receptor was taken from an adult in good health. This specimen was peripheral blood, taken on day 0 of AZD1222 vaccination. The chain has TRBV13 and TRBJ1-6; D is unresolved. The chain's CDR3 is CASSLGGLPLHF. CDR3 sequence (DNA): TGTGCCAGCAGCTTAGGGGGATTACCCCTCCACTTT.